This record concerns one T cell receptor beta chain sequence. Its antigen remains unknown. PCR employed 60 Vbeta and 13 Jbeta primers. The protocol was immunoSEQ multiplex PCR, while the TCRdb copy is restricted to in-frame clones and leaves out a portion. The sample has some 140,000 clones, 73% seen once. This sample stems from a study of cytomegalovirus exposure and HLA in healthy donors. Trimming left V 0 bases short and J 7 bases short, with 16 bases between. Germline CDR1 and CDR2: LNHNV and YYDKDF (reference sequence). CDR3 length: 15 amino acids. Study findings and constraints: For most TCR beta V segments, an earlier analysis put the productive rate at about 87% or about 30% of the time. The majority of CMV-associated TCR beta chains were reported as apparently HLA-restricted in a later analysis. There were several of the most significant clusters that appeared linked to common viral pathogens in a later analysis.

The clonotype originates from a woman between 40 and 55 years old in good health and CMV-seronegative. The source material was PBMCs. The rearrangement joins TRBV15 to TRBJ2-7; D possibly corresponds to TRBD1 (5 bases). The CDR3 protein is CATSRDSDSRTEQYF. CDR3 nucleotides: TGTGCCACCAGCAGAGATTCTGACAGCCGAACGGAGCAGTACTTC.